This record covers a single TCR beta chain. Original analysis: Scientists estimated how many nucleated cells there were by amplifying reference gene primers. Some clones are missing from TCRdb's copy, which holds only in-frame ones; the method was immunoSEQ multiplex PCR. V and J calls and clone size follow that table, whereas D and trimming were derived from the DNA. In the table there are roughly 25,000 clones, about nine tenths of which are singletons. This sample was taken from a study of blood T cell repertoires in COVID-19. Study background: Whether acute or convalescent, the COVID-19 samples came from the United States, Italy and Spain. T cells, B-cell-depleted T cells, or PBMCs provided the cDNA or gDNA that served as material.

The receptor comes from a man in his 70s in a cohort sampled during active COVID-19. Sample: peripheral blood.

The CDR3 spells CASSIPDLSNQPQHF. The CDR3 DNA reads as TGTGCCAGTAGTATCCCAGATCTTAGCAATCAGCCCCAGCATTTT. This rearrangement joins TRBV19 to TRBJ1-5, with D unresolved. Germline CDR1 is LNHDA and CDR2 is SQIVND (reference sequence). The V end was cut by 3 bases, the J end by 0 bases, with 9 bases between. The CDR3 consists of 15 residues.